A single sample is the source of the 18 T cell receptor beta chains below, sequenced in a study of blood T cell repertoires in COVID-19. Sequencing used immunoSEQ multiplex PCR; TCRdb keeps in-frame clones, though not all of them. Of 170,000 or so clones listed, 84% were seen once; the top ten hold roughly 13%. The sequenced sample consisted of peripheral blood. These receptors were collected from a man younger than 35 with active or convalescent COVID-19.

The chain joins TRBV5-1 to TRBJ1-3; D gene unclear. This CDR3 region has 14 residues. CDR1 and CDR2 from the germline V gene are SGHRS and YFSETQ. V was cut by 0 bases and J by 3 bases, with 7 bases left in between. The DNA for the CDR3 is TGCGCCAGCAGCTTGGATCATTTTGGAAACACCATATATTTT. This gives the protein CASSLDHFGNTIYF.

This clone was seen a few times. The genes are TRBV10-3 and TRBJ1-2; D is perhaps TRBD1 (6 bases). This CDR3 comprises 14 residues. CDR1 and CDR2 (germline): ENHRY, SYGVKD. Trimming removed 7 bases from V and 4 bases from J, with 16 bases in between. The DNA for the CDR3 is TGTGCCATCAAGAAAACGGACAGCTCCTATGGCTACACCTTC. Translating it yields CAIKKTDSSYGYTF.

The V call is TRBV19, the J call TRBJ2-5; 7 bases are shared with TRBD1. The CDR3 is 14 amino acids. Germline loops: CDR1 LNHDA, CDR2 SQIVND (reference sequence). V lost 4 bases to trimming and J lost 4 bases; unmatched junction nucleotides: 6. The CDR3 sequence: CASSTPGQRETQYF. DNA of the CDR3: TGTGCCAGTAGTACACCGGGACAGCGAGAGACCCAGTACTTC.

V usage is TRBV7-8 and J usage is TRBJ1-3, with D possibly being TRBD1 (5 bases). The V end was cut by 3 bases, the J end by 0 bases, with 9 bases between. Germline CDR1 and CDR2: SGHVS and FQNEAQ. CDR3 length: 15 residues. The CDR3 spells CASSLGGNSGNTIYF. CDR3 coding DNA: TGTGCCAGCAGCTTGGGGGGGAACTCTGGAAACACCATATATTTT. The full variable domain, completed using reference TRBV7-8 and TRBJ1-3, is GAGVSQSPRYKVAKRGQDVALRCDPISGHVSLFWYQQALGQGPEFLTYFQNEAQLDKSGLPSDRFFAERPEGSVSTLKIQRTQQEDSAVYLCASSLGGNSGNTIYFGEGSWLTVV.

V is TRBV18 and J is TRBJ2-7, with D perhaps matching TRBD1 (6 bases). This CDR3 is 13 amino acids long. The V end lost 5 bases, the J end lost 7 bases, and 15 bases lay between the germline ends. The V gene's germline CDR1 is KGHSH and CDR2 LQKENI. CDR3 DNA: TGTGCCAGCTCAGTGCAGGGGCGCGGGGAGCAGTACTTC. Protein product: CASSVQGRGEQYF.

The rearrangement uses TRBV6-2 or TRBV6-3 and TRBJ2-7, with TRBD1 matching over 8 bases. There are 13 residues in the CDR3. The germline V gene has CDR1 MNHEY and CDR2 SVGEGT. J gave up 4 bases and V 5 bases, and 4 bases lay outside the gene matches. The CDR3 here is CASSRTGTYEQYF. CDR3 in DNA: TGTGCCAGCAGTAGGACAGGGACTTACGAGCAGTACTTC.

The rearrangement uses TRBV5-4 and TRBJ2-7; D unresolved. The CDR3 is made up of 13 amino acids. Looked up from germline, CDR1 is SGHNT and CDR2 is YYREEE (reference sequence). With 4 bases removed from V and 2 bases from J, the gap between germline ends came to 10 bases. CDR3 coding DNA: TGTGCCAGCAGCGCCTCGGGTGCCTACGAGCAGTACTTC. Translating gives CASSASGAYEQYF.

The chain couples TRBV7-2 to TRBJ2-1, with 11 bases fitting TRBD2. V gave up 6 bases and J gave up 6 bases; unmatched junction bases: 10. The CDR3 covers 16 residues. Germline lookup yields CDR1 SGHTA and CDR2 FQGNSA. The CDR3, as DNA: TGTGCCAGCAGGTTACCACTAGCGGGGGCCGTCAATGAGCAGTTCTTC. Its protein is CASRLPLAGAVNEQFF.

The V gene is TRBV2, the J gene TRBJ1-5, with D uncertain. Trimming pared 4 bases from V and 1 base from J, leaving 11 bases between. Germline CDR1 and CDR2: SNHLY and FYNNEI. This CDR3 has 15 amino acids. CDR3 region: CASSGRVGSNQPQHF. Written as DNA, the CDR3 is TGTGCCAGCAGTGGTCGGGTAGGCAGCAATCAGCCCCAGCATTTT.

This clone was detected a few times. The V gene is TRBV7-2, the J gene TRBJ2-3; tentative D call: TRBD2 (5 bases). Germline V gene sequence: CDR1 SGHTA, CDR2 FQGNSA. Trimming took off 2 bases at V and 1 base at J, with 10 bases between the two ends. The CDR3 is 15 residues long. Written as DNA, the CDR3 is TGTGCCAGCAGCTTAAGGGAGTCTGGCACAGATACGCAGTATTTT. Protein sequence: CASSLRESGTDTQYF.

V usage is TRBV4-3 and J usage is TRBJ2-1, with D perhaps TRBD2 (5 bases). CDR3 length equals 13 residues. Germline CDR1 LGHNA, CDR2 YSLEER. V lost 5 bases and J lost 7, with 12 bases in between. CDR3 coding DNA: TGCGCCAGCAGCTTTCGGAGGAATAATGAGCAGTTCTTC. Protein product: CASSFRRNNEQFF.

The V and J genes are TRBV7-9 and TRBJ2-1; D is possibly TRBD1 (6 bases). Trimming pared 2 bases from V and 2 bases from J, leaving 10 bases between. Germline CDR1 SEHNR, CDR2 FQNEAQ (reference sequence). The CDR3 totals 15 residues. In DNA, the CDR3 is TGTGCCAGCAGCTTACAGGGGCTCACCTACAATGAGCAGTTCTTC. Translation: CASSLQGLTYNEQFF.

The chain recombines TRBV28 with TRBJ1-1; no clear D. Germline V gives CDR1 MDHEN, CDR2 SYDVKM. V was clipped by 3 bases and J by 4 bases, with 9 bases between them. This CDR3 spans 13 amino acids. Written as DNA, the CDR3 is TGTGCCAGCAGTTTTCAGGTGGGCACTGAAGCTTTCTTT. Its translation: CASSFQVGTEAFF.

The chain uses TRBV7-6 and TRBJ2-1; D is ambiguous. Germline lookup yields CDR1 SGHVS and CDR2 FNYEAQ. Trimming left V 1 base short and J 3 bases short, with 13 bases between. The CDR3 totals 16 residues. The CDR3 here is CASSLGPSRNYNEQFF. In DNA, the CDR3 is TGTGCCAGCAGCTTAGGTCCCTCGAGAAACTACAATGAGCAGTTCTTC.

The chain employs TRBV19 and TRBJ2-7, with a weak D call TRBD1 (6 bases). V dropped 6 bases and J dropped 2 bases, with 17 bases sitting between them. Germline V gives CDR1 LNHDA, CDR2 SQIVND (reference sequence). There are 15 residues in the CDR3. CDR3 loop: CASRRDKAPAYEQYF. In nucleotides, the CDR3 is TGTGCCAGTAGGAGGGACAAAGCCCCAGCCTACGAGCAGTACTTC.

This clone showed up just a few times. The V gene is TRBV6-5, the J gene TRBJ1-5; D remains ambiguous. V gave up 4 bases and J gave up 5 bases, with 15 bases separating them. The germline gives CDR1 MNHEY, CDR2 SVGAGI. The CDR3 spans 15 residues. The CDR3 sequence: CASSSSPTAYQPQHF. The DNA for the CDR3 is TGTGCCAGCAGTTCCTCCCCAACAGCTTATCAGCCCCAGCATTTT.

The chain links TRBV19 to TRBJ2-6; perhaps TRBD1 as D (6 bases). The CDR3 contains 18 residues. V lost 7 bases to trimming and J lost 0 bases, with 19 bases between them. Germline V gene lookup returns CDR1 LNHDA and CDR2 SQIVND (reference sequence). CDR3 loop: CASTHLGTGISGANVLTF. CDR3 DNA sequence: TGTGCCAGTACCCACCTAGGAACAGGGATCTCTGGGGCCAACGTCCTGACTTTC.

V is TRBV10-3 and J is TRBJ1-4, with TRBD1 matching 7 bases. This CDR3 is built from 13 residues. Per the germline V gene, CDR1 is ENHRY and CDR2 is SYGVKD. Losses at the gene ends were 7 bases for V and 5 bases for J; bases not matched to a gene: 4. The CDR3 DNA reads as TGTGCCATCACTACAGGGGTGAATGAAAAACTGTTTTTT. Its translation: CAITTGVNEKLFF.